This paragraph reports one T cell receptor beta chain. The target antigen is unknown. This may come from a read error, since a much larger clone is one base off. The sample comes from a study of tumor and adjacent non-tumor tissue in lung cancer. As for the study in general: Aged roughly 30 to 76 years, patients included nine to ten men and a few women with stage I to III disease. On average, productive TCRbeta reads reached about 4.17 million per sample.

This sample's RNA came from whole unsorted tissue. Chemotherapy-naive patients with new lung cancer underwent thoracic surgery in China, August–late 2014. CDR1 and CDR2 (germline): SGHNT, YYREEE (reference sequence). There are 15 residues in the CDR3. A modified ARM-PCR protocol with three rounds of nested PCR amplified TCRbeta. TCRdb processed the multiplex PCR reads anew with MiXCR; each CDR3 protein has one entry. The sample has 65,000 to 95,000 distinct CDR3 sequences; 55% to 70% are singletons. Study-wide points: Tumor repertoires had a smaller top 100 clone share than normal lung.

The chain uses TRBV5-4 and TRBJ2-1, with 12 bases lining up with TRBD2. The sequenced sample was lung tumor tissue. The receptor's source is a woman aged 70-85 years with non-small cell lung cancer. The DNA for the CDR3 is TGTGCCAGCAGCTCAGGACTAGCGGGAAATAATGAGCAGTTATTC. This sequence encodes CASSSGLAGNNEQLF.